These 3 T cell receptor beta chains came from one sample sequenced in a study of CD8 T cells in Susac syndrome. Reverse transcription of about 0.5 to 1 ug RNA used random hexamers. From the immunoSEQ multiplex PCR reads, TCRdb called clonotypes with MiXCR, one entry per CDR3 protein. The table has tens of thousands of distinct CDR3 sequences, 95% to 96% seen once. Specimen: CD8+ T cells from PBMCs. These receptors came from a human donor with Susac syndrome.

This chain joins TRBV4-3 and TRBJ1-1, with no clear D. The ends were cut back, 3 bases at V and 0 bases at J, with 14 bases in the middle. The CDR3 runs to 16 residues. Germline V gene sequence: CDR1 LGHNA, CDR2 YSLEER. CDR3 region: CASSHKVWLMNTEAFF. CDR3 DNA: TGCGCCAGCAGCCATAAGGTTTGGTTGATGAACACTGAAGCTTTCTTT.

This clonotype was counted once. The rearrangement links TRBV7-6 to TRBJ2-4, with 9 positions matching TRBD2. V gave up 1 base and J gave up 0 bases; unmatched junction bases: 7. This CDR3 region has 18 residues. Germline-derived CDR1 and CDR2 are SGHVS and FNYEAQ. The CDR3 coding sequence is TGTGCCAGCAGCTTAGTGGCTAGCGGGGACCTAGCCAAAAACATTCAGTACTTC. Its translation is CASSLVASGDLAKNIQYF.

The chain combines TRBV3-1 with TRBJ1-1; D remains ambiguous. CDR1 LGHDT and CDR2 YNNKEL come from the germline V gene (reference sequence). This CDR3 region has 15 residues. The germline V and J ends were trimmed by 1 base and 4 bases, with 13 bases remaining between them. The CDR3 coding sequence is TGTGCCAGCAGCCAAGCCTTCGGGTCGGCCACTGAAGCTTTCTTT. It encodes CASSQAFGSATEAFF.